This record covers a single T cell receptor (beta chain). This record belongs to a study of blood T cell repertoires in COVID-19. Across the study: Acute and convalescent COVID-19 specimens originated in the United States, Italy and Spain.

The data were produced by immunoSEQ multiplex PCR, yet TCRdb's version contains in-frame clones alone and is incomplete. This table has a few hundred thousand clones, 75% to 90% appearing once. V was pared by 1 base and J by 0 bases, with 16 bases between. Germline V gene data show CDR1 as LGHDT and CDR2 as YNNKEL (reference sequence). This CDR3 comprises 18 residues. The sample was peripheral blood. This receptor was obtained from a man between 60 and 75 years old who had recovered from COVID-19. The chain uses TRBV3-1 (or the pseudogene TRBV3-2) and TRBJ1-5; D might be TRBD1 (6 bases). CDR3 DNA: TGTGCCAGCAGCCAAGGGACAGCCCTACCGTATAGCAATCAGCCCCAGCATTTT. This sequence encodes CASSQGTALPYSNQPQHF.